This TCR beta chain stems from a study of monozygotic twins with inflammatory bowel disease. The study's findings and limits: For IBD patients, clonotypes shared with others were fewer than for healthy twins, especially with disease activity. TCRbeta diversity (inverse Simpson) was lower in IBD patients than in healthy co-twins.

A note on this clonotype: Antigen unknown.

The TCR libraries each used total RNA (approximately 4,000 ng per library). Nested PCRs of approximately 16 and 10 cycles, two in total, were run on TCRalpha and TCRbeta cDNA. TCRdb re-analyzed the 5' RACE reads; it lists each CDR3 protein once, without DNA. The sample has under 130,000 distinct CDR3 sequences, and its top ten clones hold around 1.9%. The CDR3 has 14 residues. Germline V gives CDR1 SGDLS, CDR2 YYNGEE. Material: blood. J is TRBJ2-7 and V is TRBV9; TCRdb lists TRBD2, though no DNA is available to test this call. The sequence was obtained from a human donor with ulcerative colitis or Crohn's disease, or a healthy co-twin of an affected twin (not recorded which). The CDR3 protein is CASSLHQGGYEQYF.